One and the same sample provided the 5 T cell receptor beta chains below, sequenced in a study of cytomegalovirus exposure and HLA in healthy donors. With 60 Vbeta and 13 Jbeta primers, the PCR was carried out. Libraries were prepared by immunoSEQ multiplex PCR; TCRdb keeps only in-frame clonotypes and omits some of them. The data show 150,000 to 200,000 clones, around 76% seen once. Sequencing was done on a sample of PBMCs. The receptors stem from a female donor in good health and CMV-seronegative.

The chain recombines TRBV15 with TRBJ2-1, with 9 nucleotides matching TRBD1. This CDR3 is 15 amino acids long. After removal of 3 bases from V and 6 bases from J, the junction contained 6 bases not matched to a gene. Germline V gene sequence: CDR1 LNHNV, CDR2 YYDKDF (reference sequence). CDR3 sequence (DNA): TGTGCCACCAGCAGTGAACAGGGGGCACGCAATGAGCAGTTCTTC. Protein: CATSSEQGARNEQFF.

For the CDR3, the DNA is TGTGCCAGCGCGATTCTTTCCTACAATGAGCAGTTCTTC. It codes for CASAILSYNEQFF. This chain joins TRBV2 and TRBJ2-1; D is uncertain. The CDR3 runs to 13 residues. V shed 8 bases and J shed 1 base, with 9 bases lying between them. Germline CDR1 is SNHLY and CDR2 is FYNNEI.

The CDR3 region has the DNA TGTGCCAGCAGAGGACAGGGGGCGAGTGGCTACACCTTC. Protein sequence: CASRGQGASGYTF. The chain recombines TRBV14 with TRBJ1-2; 11 nucleotides match TRBD1. This CDR3 is 13 amino acids long. J lost 7 bases, V lost 6 bases, and 4 bases had no gene match. Germline CDR1 SGHDN, CDR2 FVKESK.

The chain combines TRBV9 with TRBJ2-1, with a possible D match to TRBD2 (5 bases). Germline values: CDR1 SGDLS, CDR2 YYNGEE. The CDR3 totals 15 residues. Trimming took off 0 bases at V and 6 bases at J, with 13 bases between the two ends. The CDR3 sequence is CASSVDGVARNEQFF. CDR3 in DNA: TGTGCCAGCAGCGTAGACGGGGTGGCTCGCAATGAGCAGTTCTTC.

This clone appeared a few times. V is TRBV6-1 and J is TRBJ1-5; 7 bases fit TRBD1. J lost 4 bases, V lost 6 bases, and 3 bases had no gene match. This CDR3 comprises 13 residues. The germline CDR1 and CDR2 sequences are MNHNS and SASEGT. CDR3 bases: TGTGCCAGCAGGGAGACAGGGAATCAGCCCCAGCATTTT. Amino acids: CASRETGNQPQHF.